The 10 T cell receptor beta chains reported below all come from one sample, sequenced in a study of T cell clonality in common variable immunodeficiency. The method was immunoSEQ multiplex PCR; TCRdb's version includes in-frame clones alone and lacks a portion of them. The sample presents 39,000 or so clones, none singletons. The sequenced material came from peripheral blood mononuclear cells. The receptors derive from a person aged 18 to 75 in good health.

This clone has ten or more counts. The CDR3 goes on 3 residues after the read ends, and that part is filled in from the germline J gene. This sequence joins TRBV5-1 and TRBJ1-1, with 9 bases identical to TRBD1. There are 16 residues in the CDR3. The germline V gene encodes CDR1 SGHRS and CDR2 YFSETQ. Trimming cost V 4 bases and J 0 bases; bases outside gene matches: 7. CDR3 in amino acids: CASSHGQGLMNTEAFF. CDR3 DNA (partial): TGCGCCAGCAGCCACGGACAGGGGCTTATGAACACTGAA.

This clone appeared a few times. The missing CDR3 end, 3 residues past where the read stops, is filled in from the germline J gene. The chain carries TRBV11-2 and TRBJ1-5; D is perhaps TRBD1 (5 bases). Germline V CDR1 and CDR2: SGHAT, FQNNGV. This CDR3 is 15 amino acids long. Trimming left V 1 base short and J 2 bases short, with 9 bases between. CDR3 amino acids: CASSLGGGGNQPQHF. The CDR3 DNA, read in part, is TGTGCCAGCAGCTTAGGGGGCGGTGGCAATCAGCCC.

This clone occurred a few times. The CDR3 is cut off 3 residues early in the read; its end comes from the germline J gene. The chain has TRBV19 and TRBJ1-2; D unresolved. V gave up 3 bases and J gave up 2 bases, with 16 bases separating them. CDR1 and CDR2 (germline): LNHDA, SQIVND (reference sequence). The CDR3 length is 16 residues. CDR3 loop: CASSMFSEPRNYGYTF. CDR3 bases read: TGTGCCAGTAGTATGTTCAGCGAACCCCGAAACTATGGC.

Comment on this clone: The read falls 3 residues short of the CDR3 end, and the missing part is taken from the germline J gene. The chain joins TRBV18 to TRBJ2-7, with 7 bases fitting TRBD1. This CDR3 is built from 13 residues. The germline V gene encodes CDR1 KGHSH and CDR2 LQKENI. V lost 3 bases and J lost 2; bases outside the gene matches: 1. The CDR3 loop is CASSPGTAYEQYF. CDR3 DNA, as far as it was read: TGTGCCAGCTCACCCGGGACAGCCTACGAG.

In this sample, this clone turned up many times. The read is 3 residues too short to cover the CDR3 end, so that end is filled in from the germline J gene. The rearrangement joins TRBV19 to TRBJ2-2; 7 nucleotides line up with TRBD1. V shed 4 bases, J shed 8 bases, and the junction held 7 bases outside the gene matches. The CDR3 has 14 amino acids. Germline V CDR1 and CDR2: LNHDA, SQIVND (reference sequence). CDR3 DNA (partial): TGTGCCAGTAGTAACCGACAGGGCGGAGGGGAG. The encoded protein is CASSNRQGGGE. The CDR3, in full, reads CASSNRQGGGELFF.

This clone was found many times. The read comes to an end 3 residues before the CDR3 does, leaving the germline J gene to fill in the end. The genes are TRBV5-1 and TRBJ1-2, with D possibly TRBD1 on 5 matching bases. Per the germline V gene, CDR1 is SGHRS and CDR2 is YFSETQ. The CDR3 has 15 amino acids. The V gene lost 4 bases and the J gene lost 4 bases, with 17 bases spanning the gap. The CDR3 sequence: CASSEYAGGAYGYTF. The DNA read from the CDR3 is TGCGCCAGCAGCGAGTATGCGGGGGGTGCCTATGGC.

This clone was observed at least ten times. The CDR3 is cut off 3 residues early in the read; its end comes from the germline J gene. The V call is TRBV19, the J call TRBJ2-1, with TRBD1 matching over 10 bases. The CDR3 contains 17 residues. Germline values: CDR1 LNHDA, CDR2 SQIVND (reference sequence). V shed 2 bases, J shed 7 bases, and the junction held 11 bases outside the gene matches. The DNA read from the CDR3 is TGTGCCAGTAGTATACTCGACAGGGGGCGGTATGGTAATGAG. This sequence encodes CASSILDRGRYGNE. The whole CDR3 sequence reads CASSILDRGRYGNEQFF.

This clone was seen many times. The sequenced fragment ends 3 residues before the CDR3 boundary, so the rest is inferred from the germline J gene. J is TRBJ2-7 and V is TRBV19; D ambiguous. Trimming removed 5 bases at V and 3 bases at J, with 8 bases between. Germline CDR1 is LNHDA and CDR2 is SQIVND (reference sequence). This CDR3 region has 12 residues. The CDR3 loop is CASSSQNYEQYF. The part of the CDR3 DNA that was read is TGTGCCAGTAGTTCTCAGAACTACGAG. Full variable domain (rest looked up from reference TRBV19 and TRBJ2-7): DGGITQSPKYLFRKEGQNVTLSCEQNLNHDAMYWYRQDPGQGLRLIYYSQIVNDFQKGDIAEGYSVSREKKESFPLTVTSAQKNPTAFYLCASSSQNYEQYFGPGTRLTVT.

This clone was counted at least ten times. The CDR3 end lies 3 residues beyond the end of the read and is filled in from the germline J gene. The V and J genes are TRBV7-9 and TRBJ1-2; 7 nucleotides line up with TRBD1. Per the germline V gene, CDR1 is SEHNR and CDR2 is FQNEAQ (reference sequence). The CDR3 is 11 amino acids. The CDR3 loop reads CASSRQGGYTF. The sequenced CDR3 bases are TGTGCCAGCAGCAGACAGGGCGGC.

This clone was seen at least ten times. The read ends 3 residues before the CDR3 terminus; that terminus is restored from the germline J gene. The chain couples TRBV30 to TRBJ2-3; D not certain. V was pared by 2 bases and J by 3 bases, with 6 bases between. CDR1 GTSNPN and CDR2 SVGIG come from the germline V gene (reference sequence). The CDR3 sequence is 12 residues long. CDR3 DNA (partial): TGTGCCTGGAGTATAGGGACAGATACG. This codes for CAWSIGTDT. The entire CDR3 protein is CAWSIGTDTQYF.